One sample yielded the 27 T cell receptor beta chains listed below, sequenced in a study of cytomegalovirus exposure and HLA in healthy donors. The data were produced by immunoSEQ multiplex PCR, yet TCRdb's version contains in-frame clones alone and is incomplete. The sample yields 80,000 to 100,000 clones, around nine tenths seen once. The sample taken for sequencing was PBMCs. These receptors were taken from a woman aged 25-40 years in good health and CMV-seronegative.

The chain joins TRBV9 to TRBJ1-1; 10 bases are shared with TRBD1. V dropped 6 bases and J dropped 4; count of bases not matched to a gene: 3. CDR1 is SGDLS, CDR2 YYNGEE, per germline. The CDR3 is 13 amino acids. CDR3 nucleotides: TGTGCCAGCAACCGACAGGGGGCCACTGAAGCTTTCTTT. Its translation is CASNRQGATEAFF.

The chain couples TRBV6-6 to TRBJ2-1; D may be TRBD2 (6 bases). Germline V CDR1 and CDR2: MNHNY, SVGAGI (reference sequence). V gave up 6 bases and J gave up 0 bases, with 12 bases separating them. The CDR3 length is 15 residues. The CDR3 DNA is TGTGCCAGCAGCCCCGCGGGGAGCTCCTACAATGAGCAGTTCTTC. Protein product: CASSPAGSSYNEQFF.

The gene calls are TRBV2 and TRBJ1-1; D unresolved. Per the germline V gene, CDR1 is SNHLY and CDR2 is FYNNEI. This CDR3 has 13 residues. V shed 6 bases and J shed 1 base, with 9 bases lying between them. The CDR3 nucleotides read TGTGCCAGCAGGGCACAACGGAACACTGAAGCTTTCTTT. As protein: CASRAQRNTEAFF. Drawing the rest from reference TRBV2 and TRBJ1-1, the complete variable domain is EPEVTQTPSHQVTQMGQEVILRCVPISNHLYFYWYRQILGQKVEFLVSFYNNEISEKSEIFDDQFSVERPDGSNFTLKIRSTKLEDSAMYFCASRAQRNTEAFFGQGTRLTVV.

V usage is TRBV7-2 and J usage is TRBJ2-2; 8 positions agree with TRBD2. Trimming took 0 bases from V and 7 from J; bases not matched to a gene: 19. CDR3 size: 20 residues. Germline CDR1 is SGHTA and CDR2 is FQGNSA. The CDR3 here is CASSLAGLGRAVWWSGELFF. CDR3 nucleotide sequence: TGTGCCAGCAGCTTAGCGGGACTAGGCAGGGCAGTATGGTGGAGCGGGGAGCTGTTTTTT.

The chain is built from TRBV6-5 and TRBJ2-1, with TRBD2 identical over 7 bases. Per the germline V gene, CDR1 is MNHEY and CDR2 is SVGAGI. V dropped 6 bases and J dropped 8; count of bases not matched to a gene: 13. This CDR3 is 15 amino acids long. The CDR3 reads CASSGGWTSFDEQFF. The CDR3 DNA follows: TGTGCCAGCAGCGGGGGGTGGACTAGTTTCGATGAGCAGTTCTTC.

The V and J genes are TRBV7-9 and TRBJ2-1; D perhaps matches TRBD2 (6 bases). Germline-derived CDR1 and CDR2 are SEHNR and FQNEAQ (reference sequence). V was shortened by 2 bases and J by 9 bases, with 8 bases between the two germline ends. The CDR3 sequence is 12 residues long. The CDR3 loop is CASSLTGGEQFF. CDR3 DNA: TGTGCCAGCAGCTTAACCGGGGGTGAGCAGTTCTTC. The full variable domain, in which reference TRBV7-9 and TRBJ2-1 provide the parts outside the CDR3, is DTGVSQNPRHKITKRGQNVTFRCDPISEHNRLYWYRQTLGQGPEFLTYFQNEAQLEKSRLLSDRFSAERPKGSFSTLEIQRTEQGDSAMYLCASSLTGGEQFFGPGTRLTVL.

The V and J genes are TRBV7-3 and TRBJ2-7, with a tentative D call TRBD2 (7 bases). Trimming shortened V by 1 base and J by 5 bases, and 15 bases separated the two germline ends. Looked up from germline, CDR1 is SGHTA and CDR2 is FQGTGA. The CDR3 is 15 amino acids. CDR3 in amino acids: CASSLNPGGLNEQYF. The CDR3 DNA reads as TGTGCCAGCAGCTTAAATCCGGGGGGCCTCAACGAGCAGTACTTC.

The chain is built from TRBV29-1 and TRBJ1-1; 7 bases align to TRBD1. The CDR3 consists of 11 residues. With 7 bases clipped from V and 10 bases from J, the junction kept 9 bases outside the gene matches. Germline V gene sequence: CDR1 SQVTM, CDR2 ANQGSEA. The CDR3 reads CSAGTAKGAFF. CDR3 nucleotides: TGCAGCGCTGGGACAGCCAAGGGAGCTTTCTTT. The full variable domain, its missing parts supplied by reference TRBV29-1 and TRBJ1-1, is SAVISQKPSRDICQRGTSLTIQCQVDSQVTMMFWYRQQPGQSLTLIATANQGSEATYESGFVIDKFPISRPNLTFSTLTVSNMSPEDSSIYLCSAGTAKGAFFGQGTRLTVV.

The rearrangement links TRBV5-1 to TRBJ1-4, with D tentatively TRBD1 (6 bases). The length of the CDR3 is 14 residues. The germline V and J ends were trimmed by 6 bases and 8 bases, with 17 bases remaining between them. Germline V gene lookup returns CDR1 SGHRS and CDR2 YFSETQ. DNA for the CDR3: TGCGCCAGCATGCCAACAGGGATAGGCGAAAAACTGTTTTTT. Residues: CASMPTGIGEKLFF.

The genes are TRBV5-4 and TRBJ2-5; TRBD2 aligns across 8 bases. Per germline, CDR1 SGHNT and CDR2 YYREEE (reference sequence). This CDR3 has 15 amino acids. J gave up 2 bases and V 3 bases, and 6 bases lay outside the gene matches. The CDR3 DNA reads TGTGCCAGCAGCTCCCAGCGGGAGTTTCAAGAGACCCAGTACTTC. Its protein is CASSSQREFQETQYF.

The chain joins TRBV5-1 to TRBJ2-3, with D perhaps TRBD2 (6 bases). Germline CDR1 reads SGHRS; CDR2 reads YFSETQ. The CDR3 is made up of 13 amino acids. Trimming pared 5 bases from V and 1 base from J, leaving 8 bases between. The CDR3 nucleotides read TGCGCCAGCAGGGAGGGAGGCACAGATACGCAGTATTTT. It specifies CASREGGTDTQYF.

The J gene is TRBJ1-5, the V gene TRBV19; TRBD1 matches at 7 bases. V was clipped by 4 bases and J by 2 bases; unmatched bases: 2. CDR1 and CDR2 (germline): LNHDA, SQIVND (reference sequence). This CDR3 region has 14 residues. The CDR3 bases are TGTGCCAGTAGTAATGACAGGGGCAATCAGCCCCAGCATTTT. Encoded protein: CASSNDRGNQPQHF.

The rearrangement links TRBV2 to TRBJ2-3; a weak D match, TRBD2 (5 bases). The CDR3 sequence is 11 residues long. V was trimmed by 6 bases and J by 7 bases, leaving 8 bases between them. From germline, CDR1 is SNHLY and CDR2 FYNNEI. The CDR3: CASRTTHTQYF. CDR3 DNA sequence: TGTGCCAGCAGGACTACCCATACGCAGTATTTT.

The genes are TRBV15 and TRBJ1-2, with TRBD1 as a possible D gene (5 bases). The V end lost 3 bases, the J end lost 6 bases, and 8 bases lay between the germline ends. Germline V gene lookup returns CDR1 LNHNV and CDR2 YYDKDF (reference sequence). The CDR3 is made up of 12 amino acids. CDR3 region: CATSRGRNGYTF. Here the CDR3 DNA reads TGTGCCACCAGCAGGGGGCGCAATGGCTACACCTTC. The full variable domain, in which reference TRBV15 and TRBJ1-2 provide the parts outside the CDR3, is DAMVIQNPRYQVTQFGKPVTLSCSQTLNHNVMYWYQQKSSQAPKLLFHYYDKDFNNEADTPDNFQSRRPNTSFCFLDIRSPGLGDTAMYLCATSRGRNGYTFGSGTRLTVV.

The CDR3 sequence: CASSIGTGYGYTF. The CDR3 coding sequence is TGTGCCAGTAGTATAGGTACGGGCTATGGCTACACCTTC. The J gene is TRBJ1-2, the V gene TRBV19; no clear D gene. Germline values: CDR1 LNHDA, CDR2 SQIVND (reference sequence). CDR3 length: 13 residues. Trimming stripped 1 base from V and 4 bases from J, with 7 bases between.

The V gene is TRBV14, the J gene TRBJ2-3; 7 nucleotides agree with TRBD1. Germline values: CDR1 SGHDN, CDR2 FVKESK. CDR3 length: 14 amino acids. The V gene end was trimmed by 4 bases and the J gene end by 4 bases; junction bases not matched to a gene: 5. CDR3 amino acids: CASSLRDRSDTQYF. The CDR3 coding sequence is TGTGCCAGCAGCCTCAGGGACAGATCAGATACGCAGTATTTT.

A few counts support this clone. J is TRBJ1-2 and V is TRBV28; D unresolved. The length of the CDR3 is 15 residues. CDR1 and CDR2 from the germline V gene are MDHEN and SYDVKM. Trimming took 8 bases from V and 4 from J, leaving 20 bases between them. This CDR3 reads CASGICTPDCYGYTF. DNA for the CDR3: TGTGCCAGCGGCATATGCACGCCCGATTGCTATGGCTACACCTTC.

The J gene is TRBJ2-2, the V gene TRBV28; TRBD2 is a possible D gene (7 bases). V was clipped by 8 bases and J by 5 bases, with 18 bases between them. The germline V gene encodes CDR1 MDHEN and CDR2 SYDVKM. The CDR3 runs 15 residues. The chain's CDR3 is CASRWGGHKTGELFF. CDR3 nucleotides: TGTGCCAGCCGATGGGGGGGACACAAGACCGGGGAGCTGTTTTTT.

V is TRBV6-1 and J is TRBJ1-2; D unresolved. This CDR3 region has 14 residues. Germline V gene data show CDR1 as MNHNS and CDR2 as SASEGT. V was pared by 3 bases and J by 4 bases, with 12 bases between. For the CDR3, the DNA is TGTGCCAGCAGTGAGTCGTTGGGCAGCTATGGCTACACCTTC. It specifies CASSESLGSYGYTF.

The genes are TRBV4-3 and TRBJ2-5; TRBD2 aligns across 11 bases. The CDR3 consists of 15 residues. With V trimmed by 4 bases and J by 3 bases, 4 bases remained unmatched. The V gene's germline CDR1 is LGHNA and CDR2 YSLEER. CDR3: CASSRLTSGEETQYF. In nucleotides, the CDR3 is TGCGCCAGCAGCCGATTGACTAGCGGGGAAGAGACCCAGTACTTC.

This clone was seen a few times. This chain links TRBV6-5 with TRBJ1-2, with 8 bases identical to TRBD1. The CDR3 covers 15 residues. The V gene's germline CDR1 is MNHEY and CDR2 SVGAGI. The V segment lost 10 bases and the J segment 4 bases; nucleotides outside the gene matches: 14. The chain's CDR3 is CATSLGGTGGYGYTF. As DNA, the CDR3 is TGTGCCACCTCTTTAGGGGGAACAGGGGGCTATGGCTACACCTTC.

The chain is built from TRBV4-1 and TRBJ2-2; 10 nucleotides match TRBD1. The trim removed 1 base at V and 6 bases at J, leaving 2 bases unmatched. Per germline, CDR1 MGHRA and CDR2 YSYEKL. The CDR3 extends over 15 amino acids. The CDR3 here is CASSQVDRGSGELFF. The CDR3, as DNA: TGCGCCAGCAGCCAAGTGGACAGGGGGTCCGGGGAGCTGTTTTTT.

Worth noting for this clone: The sample holds other DNA sequences that translate to the same CDR3. This chain links TRBV27 with TRBJ2-7; D might be TRBD1 (6 bases). The V gene's germline CDR1 is MNHEY and CDR2 SMNVEV (reference sequence). Deletions cut 3 bases from V and 1 base from J, with 7 bases between. The CDR3 extends over 13 amino acids. In DNA form, the CDR3 reads TGTGCCAGCAGTTTGACAGGATCCTACGAGCAGTACTTC. Encoded protein: CASSLTGSYEQYF.

This chain links TRBV15 with TRBJ1-4; the D is unclear. Germline loops: CDR1 LNHNV, CDR2 YYDKDF (reference sequence). V gave up 2 bases and J gave up 3 bases, with 7 bases separating them. The CDR3 consists of 14 residues. The CDR3 region has the DNA TGTGCCACCAGCAGAAGTCGGGCTAATGAAAAACTGTTTTTT. Translating gives CATSRSRANEKLFF.

The chain is built from TRBV6-1 and TRBJ2-7, with TRBD2 matching over 10 bases. The germline CDR1 and CDR2 sequences are MNHNS and SASEGT. V lost 5 bases to trimming and J lost 5 bases; unmatched junction nucleotides: 6. The CDR3 has 14 amino acids. CDR3 sequence: CASSSSGGVDEQYF. CDR3 DNA: TGTGCCAGCAGTTCTAGCGGGGGCGTCGACGAGCAGTACTTC.

The rearrangement uses TRBV7-2 and TRBJ2-7, with 9 nucleotides matching TRBD2. Trimming removed 5 bases from V and 4 bases from J; junction bases left unmatched: 9. CDR1 and CDR2 from the germline V gene are SGHTA and FQGNSA. CDR3 length: 15 residues. This CDR3 reads CASSQSGLAGYEQYF. The DNA for the CDR3 is TGTGCCAGCAGCCAAAGTGGGCTAGCGGGATACGAGCAGTACTTC.

The chain carries TRBV6-1 and TRBJ2-7, with 8 bases identical to TRBD2. Per the germline V gene, CDR1 is MNHNS and CDR2 is SASEGT. The CDR3 is made up of 13 amino acids. J was trimmed by 6 bases and V by 8 bases; bases with no gene match: 9. CDR3 protein: CASSGGTKVEQYF. The CDR3 nucleotides read TGTGCCAGCTCGGGAGGGACAAAGGTCGAGCAGTACTTC.